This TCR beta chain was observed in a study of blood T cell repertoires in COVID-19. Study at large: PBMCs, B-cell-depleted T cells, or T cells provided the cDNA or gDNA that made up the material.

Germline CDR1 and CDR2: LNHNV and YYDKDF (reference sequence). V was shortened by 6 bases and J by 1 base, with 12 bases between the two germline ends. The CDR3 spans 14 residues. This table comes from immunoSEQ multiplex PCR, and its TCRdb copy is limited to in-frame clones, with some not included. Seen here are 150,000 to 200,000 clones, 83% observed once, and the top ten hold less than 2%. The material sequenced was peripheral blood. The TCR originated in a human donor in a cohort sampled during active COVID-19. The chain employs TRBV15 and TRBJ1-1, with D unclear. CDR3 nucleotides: TGTGCCACCAGTGTCACTAGCGAGAACACTGAAGCTTTCTTT. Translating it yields CATSVTSENTEAFF.